This T cell receptor beta chain derives from a study of blood T cell repertoires in COVID-19. Whole-study context: The study drew acute and convalescent COVID-19 samples from the United States, Italy and Spain. PBMCs, B-cell-depleted T cells, or T cells were the source of the cDNA or gDNA that made up the material.

Germline CDR1 and CDR2: SEHNR and FQNEAQ (reference sequence). This CDR3 contains 13 residues. Trimming took 1 base from V and 2 from J, leaving 5 bases between them. Original analysis: Amplifying reference gene primers gave estimates of nucleated cell counts. Sequencing was performed with immunoSEQ multiplex PCR; in TCRdb, only in-frame clones are kept and a portion is missing. V and J calls plus clone size are reproduced from that table; the DNA served to infer D and trimming. The sample lists 200,000 to 300,000 clones; 82% were seen once. The receptor's source is an older woman with active or convalescent COVID-19. The material sequenced was peripheral blood. This chain links TRBV7-9 with TRBJ1-1, with D uncertain. The CDR3 DNA reads TGTGCCAGCAGCTTAGTGGCAAACACTGAAGCTTTCTTT. This gives the protein CASSLVANTEAFF.